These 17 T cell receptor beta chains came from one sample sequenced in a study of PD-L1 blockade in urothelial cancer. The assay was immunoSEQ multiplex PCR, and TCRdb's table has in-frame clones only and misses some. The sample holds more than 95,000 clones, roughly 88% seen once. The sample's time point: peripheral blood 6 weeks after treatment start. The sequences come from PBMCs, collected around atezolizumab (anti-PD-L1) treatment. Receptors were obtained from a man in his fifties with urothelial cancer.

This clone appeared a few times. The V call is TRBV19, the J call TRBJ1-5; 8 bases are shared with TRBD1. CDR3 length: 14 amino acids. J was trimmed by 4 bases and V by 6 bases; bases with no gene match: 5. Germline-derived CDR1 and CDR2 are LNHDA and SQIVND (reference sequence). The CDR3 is CASRLTGGNQPQHF. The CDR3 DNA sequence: TGTGCCAGTAGGCTCACAGGGGGAAATCAGCCCCAGCATTTT.

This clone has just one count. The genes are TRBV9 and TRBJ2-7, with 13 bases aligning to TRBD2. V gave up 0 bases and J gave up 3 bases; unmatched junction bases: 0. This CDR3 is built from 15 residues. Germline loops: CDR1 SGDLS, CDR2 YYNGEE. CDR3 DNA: TGTGCCAGCAGCGTAGGGACTAGCGGGAGCTACGAGCAGTACTTC. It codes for CASSVGTSGSYEQYF.

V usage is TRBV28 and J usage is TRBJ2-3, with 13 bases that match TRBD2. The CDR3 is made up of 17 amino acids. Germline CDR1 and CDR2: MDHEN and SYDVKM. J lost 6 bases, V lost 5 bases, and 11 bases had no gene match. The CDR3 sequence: CASSGGLAGANWDTQYF. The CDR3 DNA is TGTGCCAGCAGTGGAGGACTAGCGGGAGCCAACTGGGATACGCAGTATTTT.

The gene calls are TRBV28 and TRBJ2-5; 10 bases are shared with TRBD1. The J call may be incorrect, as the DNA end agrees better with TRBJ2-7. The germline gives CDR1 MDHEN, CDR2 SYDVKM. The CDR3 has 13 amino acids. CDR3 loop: CASTTGGEYEQYF. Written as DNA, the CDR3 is TGTGCCAGCACGACAGGGGGCGAATACGAGCAGTACTTC.

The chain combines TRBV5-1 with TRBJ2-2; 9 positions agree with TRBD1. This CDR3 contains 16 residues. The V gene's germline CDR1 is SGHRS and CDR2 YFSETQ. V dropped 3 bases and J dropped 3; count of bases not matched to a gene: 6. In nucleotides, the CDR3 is TGCGCCAGCAGCTCCACGGGACAGGGTTACACCGGGGAGCTGTTTTTT. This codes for CASSSTGQGYTGELFF.

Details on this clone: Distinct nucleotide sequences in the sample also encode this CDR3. Here the CDR3 reads CASSVADRGHEQYF. The DNA for the CDR3 is TGTGCCAGCAGCGTCGCGGACAGGGGGCACGAGCAGTACTTC. The chain combines TRBV9 with TRBJ2-7, with 11 positions matching TRBD1. The germline CDR1 and CDR2 sequences are SGDLS and YYNGEE. The CDR3 runs to 14 residues. The trim removed 2 bases at V and 5 bases at J, leaving 3 bases unmatched.

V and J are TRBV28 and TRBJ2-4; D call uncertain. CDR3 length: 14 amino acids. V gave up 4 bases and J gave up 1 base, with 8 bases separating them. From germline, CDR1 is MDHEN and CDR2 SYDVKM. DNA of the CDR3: TGTGCCAGCAGTTCCGACAAGGCCAAAAACATTCAGTACTTC. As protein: CASSSDKAKNIQYF.

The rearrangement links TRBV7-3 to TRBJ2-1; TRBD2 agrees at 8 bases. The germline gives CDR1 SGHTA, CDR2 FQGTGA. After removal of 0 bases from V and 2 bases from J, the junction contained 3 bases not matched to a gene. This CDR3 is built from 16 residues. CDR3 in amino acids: CASSLTAGVAYNEQFF. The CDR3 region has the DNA TGTGCCAGCAGCTTAACAGCGGGAGTCGCCTACAATGAGCAGTTCTTC.

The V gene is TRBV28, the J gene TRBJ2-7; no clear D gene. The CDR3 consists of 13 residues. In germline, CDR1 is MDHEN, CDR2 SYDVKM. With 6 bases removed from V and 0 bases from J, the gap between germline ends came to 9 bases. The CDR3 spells CASSLPGSYEQYF. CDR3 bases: TGTGCCAGCAGCCTCCCAGGCTCCTACGAGCAGTACTTC.

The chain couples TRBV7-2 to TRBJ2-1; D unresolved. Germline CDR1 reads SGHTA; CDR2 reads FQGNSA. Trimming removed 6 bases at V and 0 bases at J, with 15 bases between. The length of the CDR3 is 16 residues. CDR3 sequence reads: CASRPTRGFSYNEQFF. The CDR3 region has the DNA TGTGCCAGCAGACCCACCCGCGGTTTCTCCTACAATGAGCAGTTCTTC.

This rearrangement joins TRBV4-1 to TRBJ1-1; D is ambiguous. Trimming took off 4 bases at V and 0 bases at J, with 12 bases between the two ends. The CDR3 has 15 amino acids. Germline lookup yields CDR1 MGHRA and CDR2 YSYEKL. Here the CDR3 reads CASSRSDLMNTEAFF. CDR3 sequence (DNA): TGCGCCAGCAGCCGATCGGACTTAATGAACACTGAAGCTTTCTTT.

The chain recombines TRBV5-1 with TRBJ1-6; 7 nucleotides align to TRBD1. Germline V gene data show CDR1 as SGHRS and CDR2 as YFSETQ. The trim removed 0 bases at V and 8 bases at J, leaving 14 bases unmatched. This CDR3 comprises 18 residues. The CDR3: CASSLEGQYRDRYSPLHF. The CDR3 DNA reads TGCGCCAGCAGCTTGGAAGGACAATACCGGGACAGATATTCACCCCTCCACTTT.

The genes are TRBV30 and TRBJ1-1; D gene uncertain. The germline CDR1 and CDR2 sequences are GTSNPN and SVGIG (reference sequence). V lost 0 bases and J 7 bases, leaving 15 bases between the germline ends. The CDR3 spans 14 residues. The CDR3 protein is CAWSVKAAGDEAFF. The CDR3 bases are TGTGCCTGGAGTGTAAAGGCGGCCGGAGATGAAGCTTTCTTT.

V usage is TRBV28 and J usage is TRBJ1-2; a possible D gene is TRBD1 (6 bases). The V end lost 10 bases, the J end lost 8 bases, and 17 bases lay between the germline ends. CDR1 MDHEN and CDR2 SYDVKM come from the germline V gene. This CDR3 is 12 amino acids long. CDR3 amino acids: CAIQTGLRGYTF. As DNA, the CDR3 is TGTGCCATACAAACAGGGTTGCGGGGCTACACCTTC.

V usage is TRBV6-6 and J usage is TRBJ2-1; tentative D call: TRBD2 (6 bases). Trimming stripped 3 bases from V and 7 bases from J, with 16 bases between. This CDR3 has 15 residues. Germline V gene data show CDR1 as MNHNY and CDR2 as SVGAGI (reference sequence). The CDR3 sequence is CASSYAAGSGNEQFF. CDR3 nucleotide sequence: TGTGCCAGCAGTTATGCGGCCGGGAGCGGTAATGAGCAGTTCTTC.

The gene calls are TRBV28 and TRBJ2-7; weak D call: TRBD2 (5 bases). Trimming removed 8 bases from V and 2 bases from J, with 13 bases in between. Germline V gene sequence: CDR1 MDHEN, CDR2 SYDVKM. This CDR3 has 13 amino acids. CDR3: CASGDMTTYEQYF. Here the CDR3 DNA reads TGTGCCAGCGGGGATATGACTACCTACGAGCAGTACTTC.

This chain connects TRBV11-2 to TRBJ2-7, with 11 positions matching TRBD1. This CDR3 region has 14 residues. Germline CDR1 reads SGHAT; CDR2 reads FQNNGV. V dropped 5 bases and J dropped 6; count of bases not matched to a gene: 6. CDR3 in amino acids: CASSPGTGGLEQYF. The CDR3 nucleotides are TGTGCCAGCAGCCCAGGGACAGGGGGTCTCGAGCAGTACTTC.